These 29 T cell receptor beta chains were all obtained from the same sample, sequenced in a study of molecular identifiers for immune sequencing clone quantification. TCRdb re-called the PCR reads through MiXCR, storing one row per CDR3 protein. Here the sample spans some 320,000 distinct CDR3 sequences, about a fifth being singletons. Input material: naive CD8+ T cells from blood, with Jurkat cell RNA spiked in. The subset: FACS-sorted CD8+CD4-CCR7+CD45RA+ naive T cells. The receptors stem from a human donor in good health. Some libraries in this study had Jurkat cell RNA spiked in.

In its sample, this clonotype was seen many times. The chain joins TRBV7-9 to TRBJ1-2; D is possibly TRBD1 (5 bases). The germline V and J ends were trimmed by 4 bases and 3 bases, with 9 bases remaining between them. The CDR3 sequence is 13 residues long. CDR1 is SEHNR and CDR2 is FQNEAQ in the germline V gene (reference sequence). For the CDR3, the DNA is TGTGCCAGCAGCTCCCGACAGTACTATGGCTACACCTTC. Its protein is CASSSRQYYGYTF.

This clonotype came up a few times. The J gene is TRBJ1-2, the V gene TRBV29-1; perhaps TRBD1 as D (5 bases). V lost 7 bases to trimming and J lost 0 bases, with 12 bases between them. The CDR3 is 13 residues long. Germline CDR1 SQVTM, CDR2 ANQGSEA. The CDR3 DNA follows: TGCAGCGCTAGGGGAGCAGCTAACTATGGCTACACCTTC. This encodes CSARGAANYGYTF. The variable domain in full, with the rest retrieved from reference TRBV29-1 and TRBJ1-2, is SAVISQKPSRDICQRGTSLTIQCQVDSQVTMMFWYRQQPGQSLTLIATANQGSEATYESGFVIDKFPISRPNLTFSTLTVSNMSPEDSSIYLCSARGAANYGYTFGSGTRLTVV.

In this sample, this clonotype turned up many times. The chain uses TRBV6-2 or TRBV6-3 and TRBJ1-1; D ambiguous. The V end was cut by 5 bases, the J end by 1 base, with 14 bases between. This CDR3 is built from 15 residues. CDR1 MNHEY and CDR2 SVGEGT come from the germline V gene. CDR3 DNA sequence: TGTGCCAGCAGTCAAACAGCGGGCCCGAACACTGAAGCTTTCTTT. Translated: CASSQTAGPNTEAFF.

Remarks on this clonotype: A much bigger clone sits one base away, suggesting this may be a read error. The rearrangement uses TRBV20-1 and TRBJ2-7; D could derive from TRBD1 or TRBD2 (5 bases each). The CDR3 is made up of 13 amino acids. Germline CDR1 reads DFQATT; CDR2 reads SNEGSKA (reference sequence). V was shortened by 6 bases and J by 1 base, with 13 bases between the two germline ends. CDR3 DNA: TGCAGTGCGGGCCGGGGACCTTCCTACGAGCAGTACTTC. This codes for CSAGRGPSYEQYF.

Regarding this clonotype: Possible read error: a much larger clone is one base away. The chain has TRBV7-6 and TRBJ1-1; no firm D call. This CDR3 has 14 amino acids. V lost 5 bases to trimming and J lost 9 bases, with 19 bases between them. The germline gives CDR1 SGHVS, CDR2 FNYEAQ. The DNA for the CDR3 is TGTGCCAGCAGCCCAGGCGATCGACCCCCTAAAGCTTTCTTT. Its protein is CASSPGDRPPKAFF.

At least ten counts were recorded for this clonotype. This chain uses TRBV4-1 with TRBJ2-5, with no clear D. This CDR3 contains 13 residues. Per the germline V gene, CDR1 is MGHRA and CDR2 is YSYEKL. V dropped 0 bases and J dropped 10 bases, with 12 bases sitting between them. This chain's CDR3 is CASSQEYGGVQYF. The CDR3 DNA follows: TGCGCCAGCAGCCAAGAGTACGGTGGGGTCCAGTACTTC.

The chain has TRBV4-3 and TRBJ2-1, with 10 bases identical to TRBD2. The CDR3 runs to 15 residues. The germline gives CDR1 LGHNA, CDR2 YSLEER. The junction had 5 bases not matched to a gene; V was cut back by 1 base and J by 8 bases. The CDR3 protein is CASSQGTSGIYEQFF. In DNA form, the CDR3 reads TGCGCCAGCAGCCAAGGTACTAGCGGGATCTATGAGCAGTTCTTC.

This clonotype was observed many times. This chain joins TRBV12-3 or TRBV12-4 and TRBJ2-3; D call uncertain. V was shortened by 8 bases and J by 1 base, with 1 base between the two germline ends. The CDR3 spans 10 residues. This CDR3 is CASGTDTQYF. CDR3 in DNA: TGTGCCAGCGGCACAGATACGCAGTATTTT.

This chain uses TRBV7-9 with TRBJ2-3; TRBD2 matches 14 bases. V was pared by 5 bases and J by 4 bases, with 8 bases of the junction left unmatched. The V gene's germline CDR1 is SEHNR and CDR2 FQNEAQ (reference sequence). The CDR3 contains 17 residues. The CDR3 spells CASSAGTSGSTADTQYF. The CDR3 coding sequence is TGTGCCAGCAGCGCTGGGACTAGCGGGAGTACAGCAGATACGCAGTATTTT.

Regarding this clonotype: Just one base apart from a much larger clone, this may be a read error. The chain carries TRBV7-9 and TRBJ2-7; TRBD1 matches 8 bases. This CDR3 is 15 amino acids long. Trimming removed 5 bases from V and 3 bases from J; junction bases left unmatched: 9. The germline gives CDR1 SEHNR, CDR2 FQNEAQ (reference sequence). In DNA, the CDR3 is TGTGCCAGCAGCCCTACGGGACAGGTGATCTACGAGCAGTACTTC. Encoded protein: CASSPTGQVIYEQYF.

As regards this clonotype: Possible read error: a much larger clone is one base away. This rearrangement joins TRBV19 to TRBJ1-5, with a tentative D call TRBD1 (6 bases). With 4 bases removed from V and 8 bases from J, the gap between germline ends came to 18 bases. This CDR3 comprises 15 residues. CDR1 is LNHDA and CDR2 is SQIVND in the germline V gene (reference sequence). The CDR3 reads CASSTVSLDSKPQHF. CDR3 sequence (DNA): TGTGCCAGTAGTACAGTCTCTTTGGACAGCAAGCCCCAGCATTTT.

The V and J genes are TRBV7-9 and TRBJ2-7; 10 bases line up with TRBD1. With 5 bases clipped from V and 4 bases from J, the junction kept 8 bases outside the gene matches. CDR1 is SEHNR and CDR2 is FQNEAQ in the germline V gene (reference sequence). The CDR3 runs to 15 residues. Here the CDR3 DNA reads TGTGCCAGCAGCCCCGGGACAGGGGCCCAGTACGAGCAGTACTTC. As protein: CASSPGTGAQYEQYF. Drawing the rest from reference TRBV7-9 and TRBJ2-7, the complete variable domain is DTGVSQNPRHKITKRGQNVTFRCDPISEHNRLYWYRQTLGQGPEFLTYFQNEAQLEKSRLLSDRFSAERPKGSFSTLEIQRTEQGDSAMYLCASSPGTGAQYEQYFGPGTRLTVT.

This clonotype was counted at least ten times. J is TRBJ2-6 and V is TRBV12-3 or TRBV12-4; 9 positions agree with TRBD1. J lost 0 bases, V lost 6 bases, and 9 bases had no gene match. The CDR3 spans 18 residues. The CDR3 spells CASRGTGSKSSGANVLTF. In nucleotides, the CDR3 is TGTGCCAGCAGAGGGACAGGGTCAAAGAGCTCTGGGGCCAACGTCCTGACTTTC.

This clonotype was seen more than once but under ten times. As DNA, the CDR3 is TGTGCCAGCATAGGACAGGGGGACCCAGGCTACACCTTC. Amino acids: CASIGQGDPGYTF. This chain links TRBV2 with TRBJ1-2; 10 nucleotides agree with TRBD1. The CDR3 contains 13 residues. Trimming at V came to 7 bases and at J to 8 bases, leaving 7 bases not matched to a gene. Germline CDR1 reads SNHLY; CDR2 reads FYNNEI. The full variable domain, completed using reference TRBV2 and TRBJ1-2, is EPEVTQTPSHQVTQMGQEVILRCVPISNHLYFYWYRQILGQKVEFLVSFYNNEISEKSEIFDDQFSVERPDGSNFTLKIRSTKLEDSAMYFCASIGQGDPGYTFGSGTRLTVV.

This clonotype was counted ten times or more. The genes are TRBV7-8 and TRBJ1-1; no reliable D call. The germline V gene has CDR1 SGHVS and CDR2 FQNEAQ. Trimming removed 3 bases from V and 3 bases from J, with 14 bases in between. CDR3 length: 15 residues. CDR3 region: CASSFGDLGYTEAFF. The DNA for the CDR3 is TGTGCCAGCAGCTTCGGGGATTTGGGGTACACTGAAGCTTTCTTT.

In this sample, this clonotype turned up once. A much more abundant neighbour one base away suggests this may be a read error. The CDR3 does not end in the conserved phenylalanine or tryptophan, so this is likely a read error. V gene TRBV14 combines with J gene TRBJ2-3; D call uncertain. Germline CDR1 reads SGHDN; CDR2 reads FVKESK. This CDR3 comprises 16 residues. V lost 1 base and J lost 0, with 11 bases in between. The CDR3, as DNA: TGTGCCAGCAGCCAAGTTGTCTCTATAAGCACAGATACGCAGTATTCT. Its translation is CASSQVVSISTDTQYS.

This clonotype was detected ten times or more. The chain carries TRBV7-9 and TRBJ2-3; 9 bases map to TRBD2. Trimming took 5 bases from V and 5 from J; bases not matched to a gene: 8. This CDR3 contains 15 residues. The germline gives CDR1 SEHNR, CDR2 FQNEAQ (reference sequence). In nucleotides, the CDR3 is TGTGCCAGCAGCCCGACTAGCGGCCGGGTAGATACGCAGTATTTT. This translates into CASSPTSGRVDTQYF.

This clonotype has only a few counts. A single base separates this from a much larger clone, so it may be a read error. V usage is TRBV6-5 and J usage is TRBJ2-6, with 9 bases lining up with TRBD1. The CDR3 has 19 amino acids. V lost 0 bases, J lost 1 base, and 7 bases stayed unmatched. Per germline, CDR1 MNHEY and CDR2 SVGAGI. The CDR3 protein is CASSYSDRDRVSGANVLTF. The CDR3 DNA follows: TGTGCCAGCAGTTACTCGGACCGGGACAGGGTATCTGGGGCCAACGTCCTGACTTTC.

Note on this clonotype: A read error may explain this, as a much larger clone is one base away. The chain couples TRBV28 to TRBJ1-4, with D hard to call. This CDR3 has 15 amino acids. CDR1 is MDHEN and CDR2 is SYDVKM in the germline V gene. CDR3 amino acids: CASSSLQRLNGKLFF. In DNA form, the CDR3 reads TGTGCCAGCAGTTCCCTCCAAAGACTTAATGGAAAACTGTTTTTT.

This clonotype was observed a single time. The junction departs from germline at one end; a sequencing error may be responsible. This chain links TRBV9 with TRBJ2-7, with D unresolved. The germline V gene has CDR1 SGDLS and CDR2 YYNGEE. The CDR3 covers 14 residues. CDR3 sequence: CASSPPRNSYKQYF. CDR3 nucleotide sequence: TGTGCCAGCAGCCCCCCCCGGAACTCCTACAAGCAGTACTTC. The full variable domain, its missing parts supplied by reference TRBV9 and TRBJ2-7, is DSGVTQTPKHLITATGQRVTLRCSPRSGDLSVYWYQQSLDQGLQFLIQYYNGEERAKGNILERFSAQQFPDLHSELNLSSLELGDSALYFCASSPPRNSYKQYFGPGTRLTVT.

This clonotype was seen at least ten times. This sequence joins TRBV27 and TRBJ2-3; D gene uncertain. The germline CDR1 and CDR2 sequences are MNHEY and SMNVEV (reference sequence). The CDR3 extends over 15 amino acids. Trimming took off 1 base at V and 2 bases at J, with 10 bases between the two ends. CDR3 region: CASSLFGRSTDTQYF. As DNA, the CDR3 is TGTGCCAGCAGTTTATTCGGCAGATCCACAGATACGCAGTATTTT.

V gene TRBV30 combines with J gene TRBJ2-3; D is perhaps TRBD1 (5 bases). The CDR3 has 14 amino acids. CDR1 is GTSNPN, CDR2 SVGIG, per germline (reference sequence). V was cut by 3 bases and J by 0 bases, with 10 bases left in between. The chain's CDR3 is CAWRLGASTDTQYF. In DNA, the CDR3 is TGTGCCTGGAGGCTAGGGGCGAGCACAGATACGCAGTATTTT.

This clonotype was found many times. The chain joins TRBV13 to TRBJ2-7, with 7 bases aligning to TRBD1. V was pared by 4 bases and J by 4 bases, with 4 bases of the junction left unmatched. Germline loops: CDR1 PRHDT, CDR2 FYEKMQ (reference sequence). There are 13 residues in the CDR3. The CDR3 nucleotides are TGTGCCAGCAGCTCCTCGACAGGGTACGAGCAGTACTTC. It translates to CASSSSTGYEQYF. The complete variable domain, with remaining parts taken from reference TRBV13 and TRBJ2-7, reads AAGVIQSPRHLIKEKRETATLKCYPIPRHDTVYWYQQGPGQDPQFLISFYEKMQSDKGSIPDRFSAQQFSDYHSELNMSSLELGDSALYFCASSSSTGYEQYFGPGTRLTVT.

The sample holds many counts of this clonotype. The gene calls are TRBV24-1 and TRBJ2-2; tentatively, D is TRBD1 (6 bases). V was cut by 4 bases and J by 4 bases, with 12 bases left in between. The germline CDR1 and CDR2 sequences are KGHDR and SFDVKD. The CDR3 loop spans 15 amino acids. CDR3 protein: CATSERTVSTGELFF. In nucleotides, the CDR3 is TGTGCCACCAGTGAACGGACAGTCAGCACCGGGGAGCTGTTTTTT.

A word on this clonotype: This may arise from a read error, as a much more abundant clone is one base away. The chain employs TRBV7-8 and TRBJ2-7; D is uncertain. Germline loops: CDR1 SGHVS, CDR2 FQNEAQ. The CDR3 loop spans 15 amino acids. The CDR3 DNA reads TGTACCAGCAGCTTACGTCGGGCCCCGCCCTACGAGCAGTACTTC. This encodes CTSSLRRAPPYEQYF.

As to this clonotype: Given the absence of the conserved phenylalanine or tryptophan at the CDR3 end, a read error is likely. The limits of the CDR3 on the DNA are not certain, so only TCRdb's listed CDR3 is given. The chain has TRBV7-9 and TRBJ2-4; TRBD2 is taken as the D call from the table, unchecked against the DNA. The CDR3 contains 14 residues when both ends are counted. Germline values: CDR1 SEHNR, CDR2 FQNEAQ (reference sequence). The CDR3 here is CASSYGGAKNIQCL.

This clonotype was counted a few times. V gene TRBV6-1 combines with J gene TRBJ2-7, with D tentatively TRBD1 (6 bases). The CDR3 contains 15 residues. Germline assignment: CDR1 MNHNS and CDR2 SASEGT. V was clipped by 0 bases and J by 0 bases, with 9 bases between them. For the CDR3, the DNA is TGTGCCAGCAGTGAAGCGCAGGGGTACTCCTACGAGCAGTACTTC. Translating gives CASSEAQGYSYEQYF.

This clonotype was counted between two and nine times. The rearrangement links TRBV30 to TRBJ2-7; D is perhaps TRBD2 (5 bases). CDR3 length: 12 amino acids. The V end was cut by 2 bases, the J end by 3 bases, with 8 bases between. The V gene's germline CDR1 is GTSNPN and CDR2 SVGIG (reference sequence). The CDR3 sequence is CAWSPGNYEQYF. The CDR3 nucleotides are TGTGCCTGGAGTCCCGGGAACTACGAGCAGTACTTC.

This clonotype has just a few counts. A much larger clone lies one base from this, so it may be a read error. V gene TRBV7-9 combines with J gene TRBJ2-2, with 8 bases lining up with TRBD1. V lost 4 bases, J lost 5 bases, and 6 bases stayed unmatched. This CDR3 region has 15 residues. The germline V gene has CDR1 SEHNR and CDR2 FQNEAQ (reference sequence). In DNA, the CDR3 is TGTGCCAGCAGCTCCCCAGGGGGCGGGACCGGGGAGCTGTTTTTT. It yields the protein CASSSPGGGTGELFF.